Reported below is one TCR beta chain. Its antigen target is currently unknown. No much larger clone exists at a distance of one base, and base qualities are not known. The sample comes from a study of control samples from healthy donors and cancer patients (dated by TCRdb to the early 2020s). CDR1 and CDR2 are read off the germline V gene as ENHRY and SYGVKD. Between the V and J ends, shortened by 9 bases and 2 bases respectively, the junction contains 11 bases. The CDR3 measures 14 amino acids from cysteine to phenylalanine. Of the read, only the CDR3 DNA is kept; its 42 bases are in frame from base 1. The library was made by the immunoSEQ multiplex PCR assay. TCRdb took this table from immuneACCESS and kept in-frame rearrangements with V and J called. Such tables lack part of the clones; where checked against another copy, unresolved V genes explain under half of the gap, and the rest is unexplained. The table for this sample lists 120,000 to 150,000 clones; over 85% of them were counted only once. 5% to 7% of the sample belongs to the ten largest clones.

The receptor chain draws on TRBV10-3 and TRBJ1-6, with TRBD1 as a weak D call on 6 bases. Sequencing was performed on blood. This sequence was found in a man aged 18 to 29 in good health. The DNA sequence is as follows: TGTGCCATTCAGGGGTCCGCCTATAATTCACCCCTCCACTTT. Its coded protein is CAIQGSAYNSPLHF.